The rows below give T cell receptor beta chains drawn from one sample of a study of cytomegalovirus exposure and HLA in healthy donors. TCRdb keeps only in-frame clones here, not all; method: immunoSEQ multiplex PCR. This table has roughly 260,000 clones, around 89% appearing once. The sequenced sample was PBMCs. The receptors stem from a woman under 30 in good health and CMV-seronegative. CDR3s include the opening cysteine and the closing phenylalanine or tryptophan. The order of the fields is CDR3 protein, CDR3 DNA, clone size, J gene, D gene, V gene. The D gene is left open where the match is weak. Rows give clone size only sometimes, using once, few, many, or a class for an expanded clone.

CASSARGEGTDTQYF,TGTGCCAGCAGCGCGCGGGGGGAGGGCACAGATACGCAGTATTTT,.,TRBJ2-3,TRBD2,TRBV5-8
CASTPHAMNTEAFF,TGTGCCAGCACGCCACACGCAATGAACACTGAAGCTTTCTTT,.,TRBJ1-1,.,TRBV25-1
CASSFGTSGGGDEQFF,TGTGCCAGCAGCTTCGGGACTAGCGGGGGGGGCGATGAGCAGTTCTTC,.,TRBJ2-1,TRBD2,TRBV11-3
CASSGAAGDQETQYF,TGTGCCAGCAGTGGAGCAGCGGGGGACCAAGAGACCCAGTACTTC,.,TRBJ2-5,TRBD2,TRBV2
CASSYSGAASGNTIYF,TGTGCCAGCAGTTACTCGGGTGCGGCTTCTGGAAACACCATATATTTT,.,TRBJ1-3,.,TRBV6-5
CASMDSPNTGELFF,TGTGCCAGCATGGACAGCCCAAACACCGGGGAGCTGTTTTTT,few,TRBJ2-2,.,TRBV6-5
CASSRSPKQETQYF,TGTGCCAGCAGCCGGTCCCCAAAACAAGAGACCCAGTACTTC,.,TRBJ2-5,.,TRBV9
CASHVATNEKLFF,TGTGCCAGCCATGTTGCAACTAATGAAAAACTGTTTTTT,.,TRBJ1-4,.,TRBV6-5
CASRGLGTSDTGELFF,TGTGCCAGCAGGGGGCTGGGGACATCTGACACCGGGGAGCTGTTTTTT,.,TRBJ2-2,.,TRBV2
CASSISLYNEQFF,TGTGCCAGTAGTATATCCCTTTACAATGAGCAGTTCTTC,.,TRBJ2-1,.,TRBV19
CAMGLTDTDTQYF,TGTGCCATGGGACTCACGGACACAGATACGCAGTATTTT,.,TRBJ2-3,.,TRBV6-1
CASSLSWPPYQETQYF,TGTGCCAGCAGTTTATCGTGGCCGCCGTACCAAGAGACCCAGTACTTC,.,TRBJ2-5,.,TRBV27
CASSFGLGQAYEQYF,TGTGCCAGCAGCTTCGGCTTGGGACAGGCCTACGAGCAGTACTTC,.,TRBJ2-7,TRBD1,TRBV7-2
CASSTGTSGTYEQYF,TGTGCCAGCAGCACCGGGACTAGCGGGACCTACGAGCAGTACTTC,.,TRBJ2-7,TRBD2,TRBV7-2
CASNRDTGELFF,TGTGCCAGCAACAGGGACACCGGGGAGCTGTTTTTT,.,TRBJ2-2,.,TRBV9
CASSLLPGVNEQFF,TGTGCCAGCAGCTTGCTACCGGGGGTCAATGAGCAGTTCTTC,.,TRBJ2-1,.,TRBV5-5
CASSFPRLALSSYNEQFF,TGTGCCAGCAGCTTTCCCCGACTAGCCCTTAGCTCCTACAATGAGCAGTTCTTC,.,TRBJ2-1,TRBD2,TRBV11-2
CASSIPGQGYQPQHF,TGTGCCAGCAGTATCCCGGGACAGGGGTATCAGCCCCAGCATTTT,.,TRBJ1-5,TRBD1,TRBV28
CASSRSGTVYGYTF,TGTGCCAGCAGTAGATCCGGGACAGTGTATGGCTACACCTTC,.,TRBJ1-2,TRBD1,TRBV7-9
CASSFSSAYNEQFF,TGTGCCAGCAGTTTCAGTTCCGCCTACAATGAGCAGTTCTTC,.,TRBJ2-1,.,TRBV27
CASSQDSGRDTVPPQHF,TGCGCCAGCAGCCAAGATTCTGGCCGGGACACCGTTCCTCCCCAGCATTTT,.,TRBJ1-5,.,TRBV4-1
CASRVDYGYTF,TGTGCCAGCAGGGTAGACTATGGCTACACCTTC,.,TRBJ1-2,.,TRBV6-1
CASSVGPGLATEAFF,TGTGCCAGCAGCGTAGGACCAGGGTTGGCCACTGAAGCTTTCTTT,.,TRBJ1-1,.,TRBV9
CASSYVTGTGFEAFF,TGTGCCAGCAGTTACGTGACCGGGACAGGGTTTGAAGCTTTCTTT,.,TRBJ1-1,TRBD1,TRBV6-5
CASSYGGREHF,TGTGCCAGCAGTTACGGGGGCAGGGAGCATTTT,once,TRBJ1-5,.,TRBV6-5
CASSLSAGGPYEQYF,TGTGCCAGCAGTTTATCGGCGGGGGGGCCCTACGAGCAGTACTTC,.,TRBJ2-7,TRBD2,TRBV27
CASRAGGSYNEQFF,TGTGCCAGCAGGGCAGGGGGCTCCTACAATGAGCAGTTCTTC,.,TRBJ2-1,TRBD1,TRBV2
CASSFGGNSYNEQFF,TGTGCCAGCAGTTTCGGAGGAAACTCCTACAATGAGCAGTTCTTC,.,TRBJ2-1,.,TRBV27
CASSPDRAYEQYF,TGTGCCAGCTCACCGGACAGGGCCTACGAGCAGTACTTC,.,TRBJ2-7,TRBD1,TRBV18
CASSQVAGALYYEQFF,TGCGCCAGCAGCCAAGTGGCGGGGGCTCTTTACTATGAGCAGTTCTTC,.,TRBJ2-1,.,TRBV4-1
CASSAAGTGVSGNTIYF,TGCGCCAGCAGCGCCGCCGGGACGGGAGTTTCGGGAAACACCATATATTTT,.,TRBJ1-3,.,TRBV5-1
CASSSGQGSSPLHF,TGTGCCAGCAGCTCGGGACAGGGGAGTTCACCCCTCCACTTT,.,TRBJ1-6,TRBD1,TRBV7-8
CASSRGTGNTGELFF,TGTGCCAGCAGTCGAGGCACAGGCAACACCGGGGAGCTGTTTTTT,.,TRBJ2-2,.,TRBV2
CASSYFRGGRHEQYF,TGTGCCAGCAGTTACTTTCGGGGAGGCAGACACGAGCAGTACTTC,.,TRBJ2-7,.,TRBV6-5
CASSSGQGTHEQYF,TGTGCCAGCAGCTCAGGACAGGGGACCCACGAGCAGTACTTC,.,TRBJ2-7,TRBD1,TRBV7-3
CASSFAATLGTDTQYF,TGTGCCAGCAGTTTCGCGGCGACCCTTGGCACAGATACGCAGTATTTT,.,TRBJ2-3,.,TRBV28
CASSASNTGELFF,TGTGCCAGCAGCGCGTCTAACACCGGGGAGCTGTTTTTT,.,TRBJ2-2,.,TRBV6-4
CASSLRRGTEAFF,TGTGCCAGCAGCTTACGTCGAGGCACTGAAGCTTTCTTT,once,TRBJ1-1,.,TRBV11-2
CASSPAGTGGYNEQFF,TGTGCCAGCTCACCCGCCGGGACAGGAGGCTACAATGAGCAGTTCTTC,few,TRBJ2-1,TRBD1,TRBV18
CATLDRLAGELFF,TGTGCCACCCTCGACAGATTGGCCGGGGAGCTGTTTTTT,.,TRBJ2-2,.,TRBV2
CASSLGGGPGVYNEQFF,TGTGCCAGCAGCTTAGGGGGGGGACCCGGGGTTTACAATGAGCAGTTCTTC,.,TRBJ2-1,.,TRBV5-4
CATSRELGTQHF,TGTGCCACCAGCAGGGAGCTAGGAACCCAGCATTTT,.,TRBJ1-5,.,TRBV15
CASIPLDQGDQPQHF,TGTGCCAGCATTCCACTCGATCAGGGGGATCAGCCCCAGCATTTT,.,TRBJ1-5,TRBD1,TRBV6-6
CASSRRTGKGDTQYF,TGTGCCAGCAGTCGACGGACAGGGAAAGGAGATACGCAGTATTTT,.,TRBJ2-3,TRBD1,TRBV28